The present entry profiles one T cell receptor beta chain with its context. Its antigen is not known. TCRdb's copy holds only in-frame clones and misses some; the assay was immunoSEQ multiplex PCR. The repertoire holds some 10,000 clones, with 84% as singletons. The data are from a study of OX40 agonist ivuxolimab in advanced cancers. For the study at large: Every 2 weeks, patients received ivuxolimab intravenously, dosed at 0.01 to 10 mg/kg. Study-wide findings and caveats: Partial responders receiving 0.1-3.0 mg/kg showed among the lowest clonal expansion. Researchers did not determine the expanded peripheral T cells' antigen specificity.

The source of this sequence is an adult with an advanced solid tumor such as melanoma, head and neck, liver or kidney cancer. The sequences come from CD4+ or CD8+ T cells sorted from blood, collected in a trial of the OX40 agonist ivuxolimab.

The CDR3 protein is CASRPGQGQGSPLHF. In DNA, the CDR3 is TGTGCCAGCAGGCCCGGACAGGGACAGGGTTCACCCCTCCACTTT. This chain joins TRBV6-1 and TRBJ1-6, with 9 bases lining up with TRBD1. Per germline, CDR1 MNHNS and CDR2 SASEGT. V was pared by 6 bases and J by 9 bases, with 9 bases of the junction left unmatched. CDR3 size: 15 residues.